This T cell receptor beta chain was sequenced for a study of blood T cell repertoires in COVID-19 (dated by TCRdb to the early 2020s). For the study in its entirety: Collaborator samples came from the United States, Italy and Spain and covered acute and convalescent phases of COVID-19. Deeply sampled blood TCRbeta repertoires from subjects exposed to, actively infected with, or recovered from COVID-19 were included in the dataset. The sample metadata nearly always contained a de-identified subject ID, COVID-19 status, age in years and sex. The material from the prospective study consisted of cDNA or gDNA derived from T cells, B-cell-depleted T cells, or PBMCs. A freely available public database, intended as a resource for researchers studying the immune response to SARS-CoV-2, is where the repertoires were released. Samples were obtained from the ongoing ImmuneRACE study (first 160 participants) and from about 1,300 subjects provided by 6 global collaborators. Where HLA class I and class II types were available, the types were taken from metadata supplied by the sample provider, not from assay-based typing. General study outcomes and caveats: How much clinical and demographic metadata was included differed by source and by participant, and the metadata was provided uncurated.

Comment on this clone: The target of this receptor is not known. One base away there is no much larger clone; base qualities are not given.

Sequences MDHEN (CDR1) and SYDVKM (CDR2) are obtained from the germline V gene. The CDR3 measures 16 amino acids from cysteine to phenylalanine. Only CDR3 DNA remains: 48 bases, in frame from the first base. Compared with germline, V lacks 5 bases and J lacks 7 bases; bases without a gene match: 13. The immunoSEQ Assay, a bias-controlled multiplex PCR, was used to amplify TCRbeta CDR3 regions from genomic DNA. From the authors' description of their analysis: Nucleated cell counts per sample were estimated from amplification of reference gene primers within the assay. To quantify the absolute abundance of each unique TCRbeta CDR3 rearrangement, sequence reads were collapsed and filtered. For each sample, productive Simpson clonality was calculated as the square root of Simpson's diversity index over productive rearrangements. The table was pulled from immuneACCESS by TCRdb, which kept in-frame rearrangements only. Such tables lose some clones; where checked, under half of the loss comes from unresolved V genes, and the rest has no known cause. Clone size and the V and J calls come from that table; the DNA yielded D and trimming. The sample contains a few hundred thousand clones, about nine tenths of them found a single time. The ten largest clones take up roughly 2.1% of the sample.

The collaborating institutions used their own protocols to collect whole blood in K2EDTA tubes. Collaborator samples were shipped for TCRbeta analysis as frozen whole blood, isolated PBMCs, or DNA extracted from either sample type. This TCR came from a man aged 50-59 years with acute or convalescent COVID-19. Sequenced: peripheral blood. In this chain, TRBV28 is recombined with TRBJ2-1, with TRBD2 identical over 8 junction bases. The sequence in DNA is TGTGCCAGCAGTCCTCCCCACGGGGGGGGGATAAATGAGCAGTTCTTC. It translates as CASSPPHGGGINEQFF.